This T cell receptor (beta chain) was identified in a study of T cells after yellow fever vaccination. A few counts support this clonotype. TCRdb independently ran MiXCR on the 5' RACE reads; one entry per CDR3 protein. The sample has some 320,000 distinct CDR3 sequences; over 3.5% are singletons. The length of the CDR3 is 16 residues. J lost 0 bases, V lost 6 bases, and 10 bases had no gene match. CDR1 MNHEY and CDR2 SVGEGT come from the germline V gene. The chain has TRBV6-2 or TRBV6-3 and TRBJ1-1, with 7 bases matching TRBD1. The starting material was PBMCs, obtained 15 days after the yellow fever booster vaccination. The sequence derives from a man aged 18 to 30 who received the YFV17D yellow fever vaccine. The CDR3: CASSLRGSSMNTEAFF. CDR3 in DNA: TGTGCCAGCAGCCTCAGGGGGTCGTCCATGAACACTGAAGCTTTCTTT.